A single sample is the source of the 21 T cell receptor beta chains below, sequenced in a study of CD8+CD57+ T cells in acquired aplastic anemia. Before being chosen for sequencing, patients had shown CD8+CD57+ cell expansion by flow cytometry. Genomic DNA, the template, was used for profiling of the TCR beta VDJ and CDR3. TCRdb re-called the reads through MiXCR, storing one row per CDR3 protein. The sample lists about 240,000 distinct CDR3 sequences; approximately 45% were seen once. Sequencing was carried out using sorted CD4+, CD8+, or CD8+CD57+ T cells (not recorded which) from PBMCs. These receptors originate from a human donor with aplastic anemia.

This clonotype showed up just once. The chain couples TRBV19 to TRBJ2-2; no clear D. Germline CDR1 reads LNHDA; CDR2 reads SQIVND (reference sequence). This CDR3 has 17 residues. Trimming stripped 1 base from V and 6 bases from J, with 18 bases between. The CDR3 here is CASSIVVGLVAAGELFF. CDR3 DNA: TGTGCCAGTAGTATAGTGGTCGGGCTAGTCGCCGCCGGGGAGCTGTTTTTT.

In this sample, this clonotype turned up many times. The chain couples TRBV28 to TRBJ2-5; a weak D match, TRBD2 (6 bases). In germline, CDR1 is MDHEN, CDR2 SYDVKM. The CDR3 is 14 amino acids. The germline V and J ends were trimmed by 8 bases and 0 bases, with 13 bases remaining between them. CDR3 DNA: TGTGCCAGCTCGGGACTCCTGTACCAAGAGACCCAGTACTTC. Its protein product is CASSGLLYQETQYF.

The chain combines TRBV20-1 with TRBJ1-6; weak D call: TRBD1 (6 bases). Trimming took 1 base from V and 2 from J, leaving 12 bases between them. This CDR3 is 16 amino acids long. Germline values: CDR1 DFQATT, CDR2 SNEGSKA (reference sequence). The DNA of the CDR3 is TGCAGTGCTAGAGTGCGGGGGCCAACCTATAATTCACCCCTCCACTTT. It is translated as CSARVRGPTYNSPLHF.

This clonotype has at least ten counts. The CDR3 DNA sequence: TGCGCCAGCAGCCACCCTAGCGGGAATGAGCAGTTCTTC. The encoded protein is CASSHPSGNEQFF. The V and J genes are TRBV4-1 and TRBJ2-1; TRBD2 aligns across 8 bases. Germline V gene lookup returns CDR1 MGHRA and CDR2 YSYEKL. The CDR3 is 13 amino acids. The V segment lost 3 bases and the J segment 7 bases; nucleotides outside the gene matches: 2.

This clonotype was recorded many times. The CDR3, as DNA: TGTGCCATCAGACGGGACAGGGAATTCTACGAGCAGTACTTC. It codes for CAIRRDREFYEQYF. The chain links TRBV10-3 to TRBJ2-7; 9 nucleotides line up with TRBD1. Losses at the gene ends were 6 bases for V and 3 bases for J; bases not matched to a gene: 6. The CDR3 covers 14 residues. CDR1 and CDR2 from the germline V gene are ENHRY and SYGVKD.

This clonotype came up many times. This chain connects TRBV5-5 to TRBJ2-1, with TRBD2 matching over 11 bases. Germline CDR1 and CDR2: SGHKS and YYEKEE (reference sequence). The CDR3 length is 16 residues. V lost 2 bases, J lost 4 bases, and 5 bases stayed unmatched. This CDR3 is CASSLTGTSGYNEQFF. The CDR3 coding sequence is TGTGCCAGCAGCTTAACCGGGACTAGCGGATACAATGAGCAGTTCTTC.

This clonotype appeared many times. This sequence joins TRBV2 and TRBJ1-2; TRBD1 is a possible D gene (5 bases). V lost 7 bases to trimming and J lost 2 bases, with 11 bases between them. From germline, CDR1 is SNHLY and CDR2 FYNNEI. The CDR3 is 13 residues long. Written as DNA, the CDR3 is TGTGCCAGCACAGACAGCGGCAACTATGGCTACACCTTC. Its protein is CASTDSGNYGYTF.

This clonotype was recorded at least ten times. V usage is TRBV5-6 and J usage is TRBJ2-7; TRBD2 aligns across 11 bases. This CDR3 is built from 15 residues. Germline CDR1 reads SGHDT; CDR2 reads YYEEEE. J lost 6 bases, V lost 3 bases, and 8 bases had no gene match. Here the CDR3 DNA reads TGTGCCAGCAGCTCGAAACTAGCGGGAGTATTCGAGCAGTACTTC. It translates to CASSSKLAGVFEQYF.

There are many counts of this clonotype. The chain links TRBV14 to TRBJ1-1; no reliable D call. The CDR3 is 10 amino acids. Germline loops: CDR1 SGHDN, CDR2 FVKESK. Deletions cut 2 bases from V and 8 bases from J, with 3 bases between. In DNA form, the CDR3 reads TGTGCCAGCAGCCAAATCGAAGCTTTCTTT. This gives the protein CASSQIEAFF.

The V and J genes are TRBV4-3 and TRBJ1-5; 7 bases fit TRBD1. V dropped 0 bases and J dropped 7; count of bases not matched to a gene: 9. Germline CDR1 and CDR2: LGHNA and YSLEER. This CDR3 contains 16 residues. In nucleotides, the CDR3 is TGCGCCAGCAGCCAAGACAGACAGGGTAAAGGGCAGCCCCAGCATTTT. Translating gives CASSQDRQGKGQPQHF.

The chain uses TRBV20-1 and TRBJ2-3, with D perhaps matching TRBD2 (5 bases). CDR1 is DFQATT and CDR2 is SNEGSKA in the germline V gene (reference sequence). Trimming removed 0 bases from V and 11 bases from J, with 15 bases in between. This CDR3 is 13 amino acids long. In DNA, the CDR3 is TGCAGTGCTAGAGAGGGAGAGGTCGATGAGCAGTATTTT. The encoded protein is CSAREGEVDEQYF.

The chain joins TRBV27 to TRBJ2-1, with 10 bases lining up with TRBD1. V lost 9 bases, J lost 6 bases, and 8 bases stayed unmatched. The CDR3 loop spans 14 amino acids. Germline V gene lookup returns CDR1 MNHEY and CDR2 SMNVEV (reference sequence). In DNA form, the CDR3 reads TGTGCCAGTATGGGACAGGGGAAGATCAATGAGCAGTTCTTC. It yields the protein CASMGQGKINEQFF.

The V call is TRBV10-1, the J call TRBJ1-1, with TRBD1 identical over 9 bases. The CDR3 has 15 residues. V was clipped by 7 bases and J by 6 bases; unmatched bases: 12. Germline V gene lookup returns CDR1 WNHNN and CDR2 SYGVQD (reference sequence). CDR3 in amino acids: CASTSSGTGPAEAFF. In DNA, the CDR3 is TGCGCCAGCACTAGCTCCGGGACAGGGCCCGCTGAAGCTTTCTTT.

The chain recombines TRBV4-3 with TRBJ2-2; D not resolved. V lost 1 base and J lost 1, with 7 bases in between. Germline V gene data show CDR1 as LGHNA and CDR2 as YSLEER. The CDR3 is 15 residues long. The CDR3 DNA reads TGCGCCAGCAGCCAAGCCCTCAAGAACACCGGGGAGCTGTTTTTT. Its protein product is CASSQALKNTGELFF.

Notes on this clonotype: A read error may explain this, as a much larger clone is one base away. The chain has TRBV12-3 or TRBV12-4 and TRBJ1-1, with D uncertain. The CDR3 spans 13 residues. V gave up 3 bases and J gave up 5 bases, with 10 bases separating them. CDR3 in DNA: TGTGCCAGCAGTTTCGGGATAACAACTGAAGCTTTCTTT. Translating it yields CASSFGITTEAFF.

The chain combines TRBV7-9 with TRBJ2-1; D is possibly TRBD2 (7 bases). Germline V gene sequence: CDR1 SEHNR, CDR2 FQNEAQ (reference sequence). The CDR3 loop spans 14 amino acids. Trimming left V 4 bases short and J 8 bases short, with 15 bases between. CDR3 sequence reads: CASSWGGGRDEQFF. In nucleotides, the CDR3 is TGTGCCAGCAGCTGGGGAGGGGGACGCGATGAGCAGTTCTTC.

The chain couples TRBV19 to TRBJ1-6; D remains ambiguous. Deletions cut 6 bases from V and 3 bases from J, with 18 bases between. Germline lookup yields CDR1 LNHDA and CDR2 SQIVND (reference sequence). The CDR3 has 17 amino acids. CDR3: CASRSRGRSYYNSPLHF. CDR3 in DNA: TGTGCCAGTAGATCTCGTGGTAGGAGTTACTATAATTCACCCCTCCACTTT. The entire variable domain, with the rest obtained from reference TRBV19 and TRBJ1-6, is as follows: DGGITQSPKYLFRKEGQNVTLSCEQNLNHDAMYWYRQDPGQGLRLIYYSQIVNDFQKGDIAEGYSVSREKKESFPLTVTSAQKNPTAFYLCASRSRGRSYYNSPLHFGNGTRLTVT.

The rearrangement links TRBV9 to TRBJ1-1, with D possibly being TRBD1 (6 bases). This CDR3 is 12 amino acids long. Trimming took 3 bases from V and 8 from J, leaving 11 bases between them. Per germline, CDR1 SGDLS and CDR2 YYNGEE. The CDR3 spells CASSATGTEAFF. The DNA for the CDR3 is TGTGCCAGCAGCGCTACAGGGACGGAAGCTTTCTTT.

This clonotype appeared a few times. The chain is built from TRBV6-6 and TRBJ1-2; the D gene is possibly TRBD1 (6 bases). V lost 2 bases and J lost 8, with 15 bases in between. This CDR3 contains 14 residues. Germline CDR1 and CDR2: MNHNY and SVGAGI (reference sequence). The CDR3 nucleotides read TGTGCCAGCAGTTACAGGGACAAGGTTGGCGGCTACACCTTC. This sequence encodes CASSYRDKVGGYTF.

This clonotype was seen repeatedly, ten times or more. This rearrangement joins TRBV7-9 to TRBJ1-2; D gene unclear. This CDR3 comprises 14 residues. Germline values: CDR1 SEHNR, CDR2 FQNEAQ (reference sequence). V dropped 5 bases and J dropped 0 bases, with 10 bases sitting between them. The CDR3 sequence: CASSGPSSNYGYTF. In DNA form, the CDR3 reads TGTGCCAGCAGCGGACCTTCTTCTAACTATGGCTACACCTTC.

The chain recombines TRBV5-7 with TRBJ1-3; D gene ambiguous. TRBV5-7 is assigned to the ORF class and has an uncertain function. The V gene lost 3 bases and the J gene lost 0 bases, with 7 bases spanning the gap. The CDR3 covers 14 residues. The CDR3, as DNA: TGTGCCAGCAGCTCCTCGGACTCTGGAAACACCATATATTTT. This codes for CASSSSDSGNTIYF.